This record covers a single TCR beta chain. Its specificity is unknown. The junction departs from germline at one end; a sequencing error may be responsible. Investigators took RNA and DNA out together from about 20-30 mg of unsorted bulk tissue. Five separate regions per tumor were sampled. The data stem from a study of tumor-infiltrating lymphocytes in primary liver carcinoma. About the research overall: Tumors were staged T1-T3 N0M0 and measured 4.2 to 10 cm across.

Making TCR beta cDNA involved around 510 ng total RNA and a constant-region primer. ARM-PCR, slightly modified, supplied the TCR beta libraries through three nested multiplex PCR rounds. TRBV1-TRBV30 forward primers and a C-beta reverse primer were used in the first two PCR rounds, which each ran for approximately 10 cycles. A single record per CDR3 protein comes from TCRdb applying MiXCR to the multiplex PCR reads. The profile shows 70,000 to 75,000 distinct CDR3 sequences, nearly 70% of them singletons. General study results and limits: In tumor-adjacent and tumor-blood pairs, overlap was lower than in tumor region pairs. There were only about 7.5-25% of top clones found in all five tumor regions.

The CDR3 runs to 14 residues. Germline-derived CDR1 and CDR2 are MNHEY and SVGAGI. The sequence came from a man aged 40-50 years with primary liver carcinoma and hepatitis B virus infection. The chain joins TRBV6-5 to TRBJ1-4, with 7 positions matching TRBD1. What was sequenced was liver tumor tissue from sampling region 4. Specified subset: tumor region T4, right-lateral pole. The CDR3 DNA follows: TGTGCCAGCAGTTTCGGGACAGATAATGAAAGACTGTTTTTT. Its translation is CASSFGTDNERLFF.